The clone carrying this TCR beta chain was seen only a few times. The record originates from a study of T cells after yellow fever vaccination. The CDR3 extends over 12 amino acids. CDR1 is DFQATT, CDR2 SNEGSKA, per germline (reference sequence). J gave up 5 bases and V 7 bases, and 7 bases lay outside the gene matches. TCRdb re-called the 5' RACE reads with MiXCR, one entry per CDR3 protein. The table has 400,000 or so distinct CDR3 sequences, 11% seen once. The sample was PBMCs, taken on the day of the first yellow fever vaccination. This TCR was sampled from a man aged 18 to 30 who received the YFV17D yellow fever vaccine. The genes are TRBV20-1 and TRBJ2-5; 7 bases fit TRBD2. CDR3 DNA: TGCAGTGTACGGGACTATGATGAGACCCAGTACTTC. Translation: CSVRDYDETQYF.